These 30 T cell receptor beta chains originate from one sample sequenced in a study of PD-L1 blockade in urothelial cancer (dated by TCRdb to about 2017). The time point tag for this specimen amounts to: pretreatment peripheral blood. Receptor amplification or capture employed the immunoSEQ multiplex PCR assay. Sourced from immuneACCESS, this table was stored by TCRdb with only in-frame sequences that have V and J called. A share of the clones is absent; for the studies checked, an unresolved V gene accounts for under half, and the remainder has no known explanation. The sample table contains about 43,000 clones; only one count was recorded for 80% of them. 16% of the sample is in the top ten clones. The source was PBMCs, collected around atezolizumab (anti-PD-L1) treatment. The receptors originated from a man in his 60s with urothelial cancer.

CDR3 DNA: TGTGCCAGCAGTTTAGGTGGGGGGACCTATGGCTACACCTTC. Residues: CASSLGGGTYGYTF. The chain employs TRBV28 and TRBJ1-2; a possible D gene is TRBD1 (5 bases). This CDR3 is built from 14 residues. Germline V CDR1 and CDR2: MDHEN, SYDVKM. V lost 2 bases, J lost 4 bases, and 11 bases lay in between.

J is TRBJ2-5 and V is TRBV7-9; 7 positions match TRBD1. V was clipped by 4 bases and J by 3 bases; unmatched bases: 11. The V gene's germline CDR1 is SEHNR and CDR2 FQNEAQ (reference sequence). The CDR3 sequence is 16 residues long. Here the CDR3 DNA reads TGTGCCAGCAGCTACTCGACAGGGCGGATTGAAGAGACCCAGTACTTC. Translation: CASSYSTGRIEETQYF.

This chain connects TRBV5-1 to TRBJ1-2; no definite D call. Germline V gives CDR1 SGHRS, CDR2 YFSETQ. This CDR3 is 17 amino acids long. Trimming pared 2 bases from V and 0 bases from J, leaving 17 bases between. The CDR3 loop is CASSFGPIARSNYGYTF. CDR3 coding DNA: TGCGCCAGCAGCTTTGGGCCTATCGCCCGTTCTAACTATGGCTACACCTTC. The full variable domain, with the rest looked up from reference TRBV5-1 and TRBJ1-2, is KAGVTQTPRYLIKTRGQQVTLSCSPISGHRSVSWYQQTPGQGLQFLFEYFSETQRNKGNFPGRFSGRQFSNSRSEMNVSTLELGDSALYLCASSFGPIARSNYGYTFGSGTRLTVV.

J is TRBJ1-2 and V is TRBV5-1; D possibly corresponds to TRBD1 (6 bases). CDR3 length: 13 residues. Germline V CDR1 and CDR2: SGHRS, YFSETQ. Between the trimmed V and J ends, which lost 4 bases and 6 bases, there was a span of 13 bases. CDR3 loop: CASSTGYRDGYTF. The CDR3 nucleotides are TGCGCCAGCAGCACGGGGTACAGGGATGGCTACACCTTC.

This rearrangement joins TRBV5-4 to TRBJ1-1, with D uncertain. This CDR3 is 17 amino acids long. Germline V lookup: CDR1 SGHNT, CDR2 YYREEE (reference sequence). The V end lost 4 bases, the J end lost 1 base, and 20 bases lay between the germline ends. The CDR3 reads CASSLPGRFGGNTEAFF. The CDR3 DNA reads TGTGCCAGCAGCCTCCCGGGTAGGTTTGGTGGGAACACTGAAGCTTTCTTT.

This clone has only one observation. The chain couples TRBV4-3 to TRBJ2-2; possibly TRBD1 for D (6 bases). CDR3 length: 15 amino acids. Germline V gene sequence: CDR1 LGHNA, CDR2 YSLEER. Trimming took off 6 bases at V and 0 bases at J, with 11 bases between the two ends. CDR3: CASSSTGANTGELFF. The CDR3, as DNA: TGCGCCAGCAGTTCGACAGGTGCGAACACCGGGGAGCTGTTTTTT.

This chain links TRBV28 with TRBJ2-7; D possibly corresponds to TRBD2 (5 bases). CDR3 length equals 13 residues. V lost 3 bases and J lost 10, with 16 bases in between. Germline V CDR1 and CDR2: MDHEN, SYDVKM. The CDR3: CASSFPGTVPQYF. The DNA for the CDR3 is TGTGCCAGCAGTTTCCCGGGAACCGTACCCCAGTACTTC. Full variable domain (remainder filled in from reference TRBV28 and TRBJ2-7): DVKVTQSSRYLVKRTGEKVFLECVQDMDHENMFWYRQDPGLGLRLIYFSYDVKMKEKGDIPEGYSVSREKKERFSLILESASTNQTSMYLCASSFPGTVPQYFGPGTRLTVT.

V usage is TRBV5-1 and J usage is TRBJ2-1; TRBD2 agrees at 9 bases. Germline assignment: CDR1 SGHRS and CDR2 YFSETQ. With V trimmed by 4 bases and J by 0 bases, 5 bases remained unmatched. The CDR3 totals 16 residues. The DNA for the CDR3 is TGCGCCAGCAGCCGCAGCGGGGGGTACTCCTACAATGAGCAGTTCTTC. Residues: CASSRSGGYSYNEQFF.

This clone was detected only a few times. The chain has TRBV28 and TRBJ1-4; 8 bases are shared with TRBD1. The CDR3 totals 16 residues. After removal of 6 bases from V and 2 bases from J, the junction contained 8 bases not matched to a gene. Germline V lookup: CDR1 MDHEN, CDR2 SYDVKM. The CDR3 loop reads CASSLTGGGTNEKLFF. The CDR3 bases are TGTGCCAGCAGCCTCACAGGGGGAGGCACTAATGAAAAACTGTTTTTT. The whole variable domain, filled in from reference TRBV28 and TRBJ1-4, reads DVKVTQSSRYLVKRTGEKVFLECVQDMDHENMFWYRQDPGLGLRLIYFSYDVKMKEKGDIPEGYSVSREKKERFSLILESASTNQTSMYLCASSLTGGGTNEKLFFGSGTQLSVL.

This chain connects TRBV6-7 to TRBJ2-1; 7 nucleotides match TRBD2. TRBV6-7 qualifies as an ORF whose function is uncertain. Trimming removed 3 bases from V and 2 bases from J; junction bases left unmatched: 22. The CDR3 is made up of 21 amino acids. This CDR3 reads CASSYFIGGDMAGVTYNEQFF. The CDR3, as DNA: TGTGCCAGCAGTTATTTCATTGGGGGAGATATGGCGGGAGTCACCTACAATGAGCAGTTCTTC.

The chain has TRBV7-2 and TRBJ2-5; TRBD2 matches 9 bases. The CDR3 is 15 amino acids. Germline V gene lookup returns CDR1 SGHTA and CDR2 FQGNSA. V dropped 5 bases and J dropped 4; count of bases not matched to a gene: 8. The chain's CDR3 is CASSGVAGDRETQYF. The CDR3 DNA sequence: TGTGCCAGCAGCGGAGTAGCGGGGGACCGAGAGACCCAGTACTTC.

CDR3 in amino acids: CASSLDPGNGYTF. CDR3 nucleotide sequence: TGTGCCAGCAGCTTAGATCCAGGGAATGGCTACACCTTC. This chain links TRBV7-2 with TRBJ1-2; possible D gene TRBD1, 5 bases. Trimming left V 1 base short and J 6 bases short, with 9 bases between. The V gene's germline CDR1 is SGHTA and CDR2 FQGNSA. This CDR3 region has 13 residues.

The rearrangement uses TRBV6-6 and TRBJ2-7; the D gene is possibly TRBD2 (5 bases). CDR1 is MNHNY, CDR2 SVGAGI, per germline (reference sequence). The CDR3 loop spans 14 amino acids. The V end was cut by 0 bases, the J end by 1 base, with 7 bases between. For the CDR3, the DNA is TGTGCCAGCAGTTACTCCGGCGGGTCCTACGAGCAGTACTTC. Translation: CASSYSGGSYEQYF.

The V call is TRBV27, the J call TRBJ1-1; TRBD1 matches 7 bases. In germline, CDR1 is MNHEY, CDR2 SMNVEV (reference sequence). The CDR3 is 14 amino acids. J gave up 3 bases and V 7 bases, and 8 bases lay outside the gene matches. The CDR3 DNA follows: TGTGCCAGCAACCCCCGACAGGGTTACACTGAAGCTTTCTTT. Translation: CASNPRQGYTEAFF.

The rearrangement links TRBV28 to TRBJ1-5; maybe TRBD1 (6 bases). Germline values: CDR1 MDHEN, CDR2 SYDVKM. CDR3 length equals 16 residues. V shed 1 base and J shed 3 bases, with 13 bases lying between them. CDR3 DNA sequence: TGTGCCAGCAGTTTATATGGACAGACGATCAATCAGCCCCAGCATTTT. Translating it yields CASSLYGQTINQPQHF.

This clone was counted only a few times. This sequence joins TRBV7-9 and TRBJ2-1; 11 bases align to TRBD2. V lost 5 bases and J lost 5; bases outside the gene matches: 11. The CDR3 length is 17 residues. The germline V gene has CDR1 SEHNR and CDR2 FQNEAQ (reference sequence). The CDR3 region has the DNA TGTGCCAGCAGCGCCAAGCGGGGACTAGCGGTGGACAATGAGCAGTTCTTC. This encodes CASSAKRGLAVDNEQFF.

The CDR3 region has the DNA TGTGCCATCTCGGCTGACACTGACTCTGGAAACACCATATATTTT. It is translated as CAISADTDSGNTIYF. The genes are TRBV10-3 and TRBJ1-3; no clear D. Looked up from germline, CDR1 is ENHRY and CDR2 is SYGVKD. CDR3 length equals 15 residues. Trimming cost V 8 bases and J 0 bases, with 14 bases left between them.

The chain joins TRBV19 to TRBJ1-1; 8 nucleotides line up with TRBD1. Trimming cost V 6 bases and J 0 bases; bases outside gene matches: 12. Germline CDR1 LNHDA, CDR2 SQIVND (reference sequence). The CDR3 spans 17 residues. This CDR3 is CASSPRQGFYMNTEAFF. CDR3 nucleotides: TGTGCCAGTAGCCCCCGACAGGGGTTCTACATGAACACTGAAGCTTTCTTT. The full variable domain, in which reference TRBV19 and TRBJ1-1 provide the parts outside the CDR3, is DGGITQSPKYLFRKEGQNVTLSCEQNLNHDAMYWYRQDPGQGLRLIYYSQIVNDFQKGDIAEGYSVSREKKESFPLTVTSAQKNPTAFYLCASSPRQGFYMNTEAFFGQGTRLTVV.

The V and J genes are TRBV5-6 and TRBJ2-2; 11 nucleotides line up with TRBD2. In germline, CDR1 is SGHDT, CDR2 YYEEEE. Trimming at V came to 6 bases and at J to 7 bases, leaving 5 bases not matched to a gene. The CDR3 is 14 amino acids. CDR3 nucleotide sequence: TGTGCCAGCACCGGGACTAGCGGCTTCGGGGAGCTGTTTTTT. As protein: CASTGTSGFGELFF.

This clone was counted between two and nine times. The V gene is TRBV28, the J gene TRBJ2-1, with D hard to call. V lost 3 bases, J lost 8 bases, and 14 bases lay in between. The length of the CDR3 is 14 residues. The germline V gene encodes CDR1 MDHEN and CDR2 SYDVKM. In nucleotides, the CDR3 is TGTGCCAGCAGTTTTCGAATCCGCGGCGATGAGCAGTTCTTC. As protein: CASSFRIRGDEQFF.

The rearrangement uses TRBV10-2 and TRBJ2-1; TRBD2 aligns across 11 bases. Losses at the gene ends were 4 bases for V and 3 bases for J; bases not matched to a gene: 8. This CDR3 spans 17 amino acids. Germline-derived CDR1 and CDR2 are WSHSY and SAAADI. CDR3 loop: CASSGPTSGSFYNEQFF. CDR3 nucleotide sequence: TGCGCCAGCAGTGGGCCAACTAGCGGGAGCTTCTACAATGAGCAGTTCTTC.

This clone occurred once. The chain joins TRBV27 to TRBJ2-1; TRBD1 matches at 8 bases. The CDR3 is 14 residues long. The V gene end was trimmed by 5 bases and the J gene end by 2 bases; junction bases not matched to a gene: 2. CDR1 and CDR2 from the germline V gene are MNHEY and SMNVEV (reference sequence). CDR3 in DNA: TGTGCCAGCAGTCGGACAGGGACCTACAATGAGCAGTTCTTC. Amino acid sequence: CASSRTGTYNEQFF.

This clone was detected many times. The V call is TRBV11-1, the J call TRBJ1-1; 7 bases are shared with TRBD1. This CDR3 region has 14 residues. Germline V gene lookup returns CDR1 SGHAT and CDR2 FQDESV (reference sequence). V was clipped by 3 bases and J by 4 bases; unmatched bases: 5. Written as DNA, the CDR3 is TGTGCCAGCAGCTTGGAGACAGGGAGCACTGAAGCTTTCTTT. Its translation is CASSLETGSTEAFF.

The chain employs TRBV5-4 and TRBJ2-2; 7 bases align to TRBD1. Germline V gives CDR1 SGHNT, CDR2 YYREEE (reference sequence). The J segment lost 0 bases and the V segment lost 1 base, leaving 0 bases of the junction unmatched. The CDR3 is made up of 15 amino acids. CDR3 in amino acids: CASSLQGANTGELFF. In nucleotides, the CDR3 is TGTGCCAGCAGCTTGCAGGGGGCGAACACCGGGGAGCTGTTTTTT.

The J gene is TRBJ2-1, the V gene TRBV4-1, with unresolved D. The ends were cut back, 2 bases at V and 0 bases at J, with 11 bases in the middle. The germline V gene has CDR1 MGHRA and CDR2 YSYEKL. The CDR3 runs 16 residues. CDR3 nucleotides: TGCGCCAGCAGCCAATTATCGTCGAGCTCCTACAATGAGCAGTTCTTC. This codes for CASSQLSSSSYNEQFF.

The CDR3, as DNA: TGTGCCAGCAGTGAAACCAGGAATTCACCCCTCCACTTT. Protein product: CASSETRNSPLHF. The chain is built from TRBV6-4 and TRBJ1-6; D is unclear. The germline V gene has CDR1 MRHNA and CDR2 SNTAGT. With 3 bases removed from V and 7 bases from J, the gap between germline ends came to 7 bases. The CDR3 contains 13 residues.

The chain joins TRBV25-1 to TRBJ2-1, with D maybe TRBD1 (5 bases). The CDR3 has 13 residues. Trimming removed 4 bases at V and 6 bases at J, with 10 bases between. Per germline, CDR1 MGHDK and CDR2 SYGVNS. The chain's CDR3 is CASSGWGFNEQFF. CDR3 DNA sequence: TGTGCCAGCAGTGGTTGGGGCTTCAATGAGCAGTTCTTC.

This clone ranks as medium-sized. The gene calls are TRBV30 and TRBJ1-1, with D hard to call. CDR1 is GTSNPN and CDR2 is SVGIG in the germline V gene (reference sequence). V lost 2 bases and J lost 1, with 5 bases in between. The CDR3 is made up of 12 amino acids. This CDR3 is CAWSPKNTEAFF. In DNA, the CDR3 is TGTGCCTGGAGTCCAAAGAACACTGAAGCTTTCTTT.

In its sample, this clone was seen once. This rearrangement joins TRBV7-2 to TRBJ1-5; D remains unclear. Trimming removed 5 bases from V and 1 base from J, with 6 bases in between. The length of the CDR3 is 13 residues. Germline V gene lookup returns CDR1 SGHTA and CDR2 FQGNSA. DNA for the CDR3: TGTGCCAGCAGCCCTTTAAGCAATCAGCCCCAGCATTTT. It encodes CASSPLSNQPQHF. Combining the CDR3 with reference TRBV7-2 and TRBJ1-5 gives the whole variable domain GAGVSQSPSNKVTEKGKDVELRCDPISGHTALYWYRQSLGQGLEFLIYFQGNSAPDKSGLPSDRFSAERTGGSVSTLTIQRTQQEDSAVYLCASSPLSNQPQHFGDGTRLSIL.

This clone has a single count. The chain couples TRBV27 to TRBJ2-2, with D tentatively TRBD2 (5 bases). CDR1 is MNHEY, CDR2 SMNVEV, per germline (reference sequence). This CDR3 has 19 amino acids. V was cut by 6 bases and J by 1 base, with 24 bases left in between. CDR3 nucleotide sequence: TGTGCCAGCAGCGCTAGCCCGCCCAGGAGGATTCTGAACACCGGGGAGCTGTTTTTT. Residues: CASSASPPRRILNTGELFF.